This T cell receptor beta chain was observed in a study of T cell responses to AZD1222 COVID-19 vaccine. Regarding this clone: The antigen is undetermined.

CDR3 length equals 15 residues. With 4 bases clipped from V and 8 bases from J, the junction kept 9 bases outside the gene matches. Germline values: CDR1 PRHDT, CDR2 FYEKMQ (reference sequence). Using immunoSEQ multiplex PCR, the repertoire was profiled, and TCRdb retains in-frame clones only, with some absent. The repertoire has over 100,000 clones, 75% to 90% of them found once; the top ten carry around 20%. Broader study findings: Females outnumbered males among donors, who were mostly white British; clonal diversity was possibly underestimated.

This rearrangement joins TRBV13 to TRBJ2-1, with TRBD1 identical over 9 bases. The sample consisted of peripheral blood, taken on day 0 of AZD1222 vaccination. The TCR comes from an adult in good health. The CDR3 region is CASSSGQGSIDEQFF. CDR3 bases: TGTGCCAGCAGCTCCGGACAGGGGAGCATTGATGAGCAGTTCTTC.